This T cell receptor (beta chain) was recovered during a study of T cells in Graves' hyperthyroidism and ophthalmopathy. Study-level points and caveats: Most expanded thyroid clonotypes above 0.001 recurred in blood.

Amplified regions were TCR beta CDR3 sequences from RNA transcripts. TCR CDR3 underwent first-round RT-PCR with the HTBI primer set. TCRdb fed the multiplex PCR reads into MiXCR, producing one record per CDR3 protein. Of about 640,000 distinct CDR3 sequences listed, about 20% are singletons. A word on this clonotype: Its antigen is unknown.

The source of this sequence is a man aged 25-45 years with Graves' ophthalmopathy. The sequenced sample consisted of blood.

The CDR3, as DNA: TGTGCCAGCAGTCACCCGGGACCGCAGAACACTGAAGCTTTCTTT. It translates to CASSHPGPQNTEAFF. The chain has TRBV27 and TRBJ1-1; a weak D match, TRBD1 (5 bases). The CDR3 is made up of 15 amino acids. V gave up 5 bases and J gave up 1 base, with 14 bases separating them. Germline V gives CDR1 MNHEY, CDR2 SMNVEV (reference sequence).